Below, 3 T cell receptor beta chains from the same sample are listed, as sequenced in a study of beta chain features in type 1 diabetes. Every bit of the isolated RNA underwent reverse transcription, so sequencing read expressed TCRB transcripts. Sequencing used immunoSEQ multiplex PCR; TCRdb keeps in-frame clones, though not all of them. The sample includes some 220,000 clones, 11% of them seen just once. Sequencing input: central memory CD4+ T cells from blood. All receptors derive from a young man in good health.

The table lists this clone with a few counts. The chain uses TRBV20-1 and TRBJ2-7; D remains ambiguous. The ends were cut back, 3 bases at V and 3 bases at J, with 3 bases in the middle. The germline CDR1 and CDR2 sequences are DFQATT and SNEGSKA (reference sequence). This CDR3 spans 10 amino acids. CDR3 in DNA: TGCAGTGCTAGTCACTACGAGCAGTACTTC. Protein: CSASHYEQYF.

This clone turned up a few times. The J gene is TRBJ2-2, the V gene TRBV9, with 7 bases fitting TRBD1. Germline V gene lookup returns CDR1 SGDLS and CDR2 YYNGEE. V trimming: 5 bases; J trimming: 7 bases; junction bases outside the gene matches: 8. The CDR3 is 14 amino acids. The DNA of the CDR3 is TGTGCCAGCAGAAACGACAGGGCGATCGGGGAGCTGTTTTTT. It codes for CASRNDRAIGELFF.

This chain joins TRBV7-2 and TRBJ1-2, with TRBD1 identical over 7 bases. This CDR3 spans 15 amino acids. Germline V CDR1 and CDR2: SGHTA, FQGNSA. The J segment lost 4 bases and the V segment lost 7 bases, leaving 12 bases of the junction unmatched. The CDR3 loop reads CASTVPGQPFYGYTF. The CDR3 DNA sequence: TGTGCCAGCACCGTCCCGGGACAGCCTTTCTATGGCTACACCTTC. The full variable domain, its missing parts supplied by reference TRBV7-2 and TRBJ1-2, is GAGVSQSPSNKVTEKGKDVELRCDPISGHTALYWYRQSLGQGLEFLIYFQGNSAPDKSGLPSDRFSAERTGGSVSTLTIQRTQQEDSAVYLCASTVPGQPFYGYTFGSGTRLTVV.